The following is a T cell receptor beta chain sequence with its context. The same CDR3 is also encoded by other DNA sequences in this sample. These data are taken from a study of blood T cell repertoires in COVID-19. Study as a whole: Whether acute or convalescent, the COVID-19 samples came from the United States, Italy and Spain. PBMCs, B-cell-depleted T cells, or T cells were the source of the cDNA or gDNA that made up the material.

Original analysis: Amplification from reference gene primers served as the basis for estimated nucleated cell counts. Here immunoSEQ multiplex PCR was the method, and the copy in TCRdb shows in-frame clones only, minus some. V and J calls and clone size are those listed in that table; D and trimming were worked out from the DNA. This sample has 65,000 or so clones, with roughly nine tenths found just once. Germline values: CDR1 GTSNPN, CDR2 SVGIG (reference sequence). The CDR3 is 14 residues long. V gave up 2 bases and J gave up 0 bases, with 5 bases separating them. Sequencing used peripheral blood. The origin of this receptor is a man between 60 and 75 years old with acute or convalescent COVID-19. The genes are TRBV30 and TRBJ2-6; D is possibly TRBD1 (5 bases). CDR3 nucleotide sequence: TGTGCCTGGAGTAGGGGCTCTGGGGCCAACGTCCTGACTTTC. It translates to CAWSRGSGANVLTF.